A single sample is the source of the 24 T cell receptor beta chains below, sequenced in a study of cytomegalovirus exposure and HLA in healthy donors. The PCR had 60 Vbeta and 13 Jbeta primers. The assay was immunoSEQ multiplex PCR, and TCRdb's table has in-frame clones only and misses some. The sample includes under 95,000 clones. Material for sequencing was PBMCs. These receptors all stem from a man aged 18 to 30 in good health and CMV-seropositive.

The rearrangement joins TRBV5-1 to TRBJ2-5; weak D call: TRBD2 (5 bases). Germline V gives CDR1 SGHRS, CDR2 YFSETQ. The CDR3 is made up of 15 amino acids. The V and J ends lost 4 bases and 5 bases respectively, with 18 bases between them. The CDR3 bases are TGCGCCAGCAGCCTCGAATACGGGCTAGCCGAGACCCAGTACTTC. Translation gives CASSLEYGLAETQYF. Full variable domain (missing parts from reference TRBV5-1 and TRBJ2-5): KAGVTQTPRYLIKTRGQQVTLSCSPISGHRSVSWYQQTPGQGLQFLFEYFSETQRNKGNFPGRFSGRQFSNSRSEMNVSTLELGDSALYLCASSLEYGLAETQYFGPGTRLLVL.

The chain employs TRBV29-1 and TRBJ2-5; a weak D match, TRBD1 (5 bases). The CDR3 length is 13 residues. Per germline, CDR1 SQVTM and CDR2 ANQGSEA. Trimming removed 4 bases from V and 7 bases from J, with 16 bases in between. CDR3 bases: TGCAGCGTTGTCACAGGCCTTGGTAGGACCCAGTACTTC. This translates into CSVVTGLGRTQYF.

The chain recombines TRBV19 with TRBJ1-4; 8 bases map to TRBD1. Germline CDR1 reads LNHDA; CDR2 reads SQIVND (reference sequence). The V gene end was trimmed by 6 bases and the J gene end by 7 bases; junction bases not matched to a gene: 16. The CDR3 is made up of 17 amino acids. This CDR3 is CASSFDRGIGGVEKLFF. The CDR3, as DNA: TGTGCCAGTAGCTTCGACAGGGGAATAGGAGGAGTTGAAAAACTGTTTTTT.

The rearrangement joins TRBV18 to TRBJ1-5, with D perhaps matching TRBD1 (5 bases). Trimming stripped 3 bases from V and 0 bases from J, with 9 bases between. Germline values: CDR1 KGHSH, CDR2 LQKENI. The CDR3 has 15 amino acids. In DNA form, the CDR3 reads TGTGCCAGCTCACCCGGGCAGGGTAGCAATCAGCCCCAGCATTTT. This sequence encodes CASSPGQGSNQPQHF.

The chain combines TRBV4-1 with TRBJ2-7, with 8 positions matching TRBD1. The length of the CDR3 is 13 residues. J lost 6 bases, V lost 3 bases, and 4 bases had no gene match. Germline CDR1 reads MGHRA; CDR2 reads YSYEKL. The CDR3 sequence: CASSHLDRAEQYF. In nucleotides, the CDR3 is TGCGCCAGCAGCCACCTGGACAGGGCCGAGCAGTACTTC.

The chain employs TRBV7-8 and TRBJ1-2; 7 bases fit TRBD1. V shed 5 bases and J 2 bases; nucleotides not matched to a gene: 8. This CDR3 comprises 15 residues. Germline V CDR1 and CDR2: SGHVS, FQNEAQ. CDR3 loop: CASSPRDSPNYGYTF. The CDR3 DNA sequence: TGTGCCAGCAGCCCCCGGGACAGCCCAAACTATGGCTACACCTTC.

The chain combines TRBV6-1 with TRBJ1-3; 7 bases are a match to TRBD1. V shed 5 bases, J shed 8 bases, and the junction held 6 bases outside the gene matches. The CDR3 has 13 residues. Germline CDR1 reads MNHNS; CDR2 reads SASEGT. The CDR3, as DNA: TGTGCCAGCAGTCTTGACAGGGAGTACACCATATATTTT. Translated, it gives CASSLDREYTIYF.

This sequence joins TRBV5-8 and TRBJ2-5; no clear D. Germline loops: CDR1 SGHTS, CDR2 YDEGEE. Trimming left V 3 bases short and J 5 bases short, with 14 bases between. This CDR3 has 14 residues. Here the CDR3 reads CASSYLTVGETQYF. The CDR3 nucleotides are TGTGCCAGCAGCTATCTAACGGTCGGGGAGACCCAGTACTTC.

On this clone: Compared with germline, one end of the junction differs, possibly owing to a read error. Here the CDR3 DNA reads TGTGCCAGCACCTTACTGGGGGCGGGAGGGCCTTTACGGCCGTACTTC. This codes for CASTLLGAGGPLRPYF. This chain links TRBV7-2 with TRBJ2-7; the match to TRBD2 covers 9 bases. Germline V gives CDR1 SGHTA, CDR2 FQGNSA. CDR3 length: 16 amino acids.

V and J are TRBV5-4 and TRBJ2-3; D is perhaps TRBD1 (5 bases). Germline CDR1 SGHNT, CDR2 YYREEE (reference sequence). V dropped 1 base and J dropped 0 bases, with 6 bases sitting between them. The CDR3 sequence is 14 residues long. The CDR3 coding sequence is TGTGCCAGCAGCTTGAAGGGGAGCACAGATACGCAGTATTTT. Residues: CASSLKGSTDTQYF.

This chain uses TRBV29-1 with TRBJ1-1; 7 bases are a match to TRBD1. The CDR3 has 15 residues. V was pared by 4 bases and J by 0 bases, with 8 bases of the junction left unmatched. From germline, CDR1 is SQVTM and CDR2 ANQGSEA. The CDR3 DNA reads as TGCAGCGTTGGAGGGGGCTGGGGGATGAACACTGAAGCTTTCTTT. Translation gives CSVGGGWGMNTEAFF.

The rearrangement links TRBV4-2 to TRBJ2-3; unclear D gene. The CDR3 contains 16 residues. Germline V gene sequence: CDR1 LGHNA, CDR2 YNFKEQ. V lost 1 base to trimming and J lost 4 bases, with 15 bases between them. The CDR3 reads CASSQGGSMVSDTQYF. CDR3 nucleotide sequence: TGTGCCAGCAGCCAAGGTGGTAGTATGGTCTCAGATACGCAGTATTTT.

The rearrangement uses TRBV5-1 and TRBJ1-2; no firm D call. Per germline, CDR1 SGHRS and CDR2 YFSETQ. Trimming cost V 0 bases and J 2 bases, with 5 bases left between them. This CDR3 spans 13 amino acids. The CDR3 DNA follows: TGCGCCAGCAGCTTGGGGCAGAACTATGGCTACACCTTC. Translating gives CASSLGQNYGYTF. Full variable domain (remainder filled in from reference TRBV5-1 and TRBJ1-2): KAGVTQTPRYLIKTRGQQVTLSCSPISGHRSVSWYQQTPGQGLQFLFEYFSETQRNKGNFPGRFSGRQFSNSRSEMNVSTLELGDSALYLCASSLGQNYGYTFGSGTRLTVV.

This chain joins TRBV7-6 and TRBJ1-1, with D possibly being TRBD1 (6 bases). CDR3 length: 13 amino acids. CDR1 and CDR2 from the germline V gene are SGHVS and FNYEAQ. Between the trimmed V and J ends, which lost 5 bases and 1 base, there was a span of 8 bases. The CDR3 loop is CASSPQGNTEAFF. CDR3 sequence (DNA): TGTGCCAGCAGCCCACAGGGGAACACTGAAGCTTTCTTT.

With regard to this clone: The sample has other DNA sequences that encode this CDR3 too. The chain links TRBV4-1 to TRBJ2-7, with D unclear. This CDR3 contains 13 residues. The germline V gene encodes CDR1 MGHRA and CDR2 YSYEKL. V was clipped by 1 base and J by 7 bases, with 11 bases between them. CDR3 in amino acids: CASSQVGVGEQYF. The CDR3 DNA reads as TGCGCCAGCAGCCAAGTAGGAGTTGGGGAGCAGTACTTC.

This CDR3 reads CASSLQQGDGETQYF. The CDR3 DNA is TGTGCCAGCAGCTTGCAGCAGGGGGACGGAGAGACCCAGTACTTC. The chain links TRBV5-4 to TRBJ2-5; TRBD1 agrees at 7 bases. This CDR3 spans 15 amino acids. With 1 base clipped from V and 4 bases from J, the junction kept 7 bases outside the gene matches. In germline, CDR1 is SGHNT, CDR2 YYREEE (reference sequence).

J is TRBJ2-7 and V is TRBV29-1; D unclear. V lost 5 bases, J lost 3 bases, and 8 bases lay in between. From germline, CDR1 is SQVTM and CDR2 ANQGSEA. The CDR3 totals 11 residues. The CDR3 region is CSVYANYEQYF. Written as DNA, the CDR3 is TGCAGCGTTTACGCGAACTACGAGCAGTACTTC.

The chain recombines TRBV5-6 with TRBJ2-3, with 12 bases lining up with TRBD2. CDR1 is SGHDT and CDR2 is YYEEEE in the germline V gene. The CDR3 runs to 17 residues. V shed 5 bases, J shed 5 bases, and the junction held 12 bases outside the gene matches. The CDR3 is CASSSETSGGLGDTQYF. CDR3 DNA sequence: TGTGCCAGCAGTTCAGAGACTAGCGGGGGTCTTGGAGATACGCAGTATTTT.

The rearrangement links TRBV5-1 to TRBJ1-6, with unresolved D. This CDR3 comprises 14 residues. V was clipped by 2 bases and J by 10 bases, with 13 bases between them. CDR1 SGHRS and CDR2 YFSETQ come from the germline V gene. The CDR3 bases are TGCGCCAGCAGCTTCGAGAGCGCGGAATCACCCCTCCACTTT. This gives the protein CASSFESAESPLHF. The complete variable domain, with remaining parts taken from reference TRBV5-1 and TRBJ1-6, reads KAGVTQTPRYLIKTRGQQVTLSCSPISGHRSVSWYQQTPGQGLQFLFEYFSETQRNKGNFPGRFSGRQFSNSRSEMNVSTLELGDSALYLCASSFESAESPLHFGNGTRLTVT.

Comment on this clone: The same CDR3 arises from other DNA sequences in this sample as well. This chain uses TRBV6-5 with TRBJ1-5; the D gene is possibly TRBD1 (6 bases). Trimming removed 6 bases at V and 2 bases at J, with 8 bases between. The CDR3 totals 13 residues. CDR1 MNHEY and CDR2 SVGAGI come from the germline V gene. CDR3 DNA sequence: TGTGCCAGCAGCTCAGGGGGCAATCAGCCCCAGCATTTT. This translates into CASSSGGNQPQHF.

The chain recombines TRBV5-1 with TRBJ2-1; TRBD2 matches 11 bases. CDR1 SGHRS and CDR2 YFSETQ come from the germline V gene. This CDR3 spans 15 amino acids. The V segment lost 3 bases and the J segment 4 bases; nucleotides outside the gene matches: 3. CDR3 loop: CASSSTSGDYNEQFF. The CDR3 nucleotides are TGCGCCAGCAGCTCGACTAGCGGGGATTACAATGAGCAGTTCTTC.

This sequence joins TRBV5-6 and TRBJ2-7; a weak D match, TRBD1 (6 bases). Looked up from germline, CDR1 is SGHDT and CDR2 is YYEEEE. Trimming took 2 bases from V and 2 from J, leaving 8 bases between them. The CDR3 has 13 amino acids. In DNA form, the CDR3 reads TGTGCCAGCAGCTTACAGGGTACCTACGAGCAGTACTTC. It codes for CASSLQGTYEQYF.

The chain uses TRBV5-3 and TRBJ2-7; no firm D call. TRBV5-3 belongs to the ORF category, with a function that is uncertain. V gave up 3 bases and J gave up 5 bases, with 15 bases separating them. The CDR3 contains 14 residues. This chain's CDR3 is CARSSDSEPHEQYF. For the CDR3, the DNA is TGTGCCAGAAGCTCCGACTCGGAGCCCCACGAGCAGTACTTC.

The gene calls are TRBV5-1 and TRBJ1-1; 7 bases are a match to TRBD1. The V gene end was trimmed by 0 bases and the J gene end by 1 base; junction bases not matched to a gene: 3. Germline-derived CDR1 and CDR2 are SGHRS and YFSETQ. The CDR3 length is 15 residues. The CDR3 coding sequence is TGCGCCAGCAGCTTGGGACAGGGCTGGAACACTGAAGCTTTCTTT. Translation gives CASSLGQGWNTEAFF.